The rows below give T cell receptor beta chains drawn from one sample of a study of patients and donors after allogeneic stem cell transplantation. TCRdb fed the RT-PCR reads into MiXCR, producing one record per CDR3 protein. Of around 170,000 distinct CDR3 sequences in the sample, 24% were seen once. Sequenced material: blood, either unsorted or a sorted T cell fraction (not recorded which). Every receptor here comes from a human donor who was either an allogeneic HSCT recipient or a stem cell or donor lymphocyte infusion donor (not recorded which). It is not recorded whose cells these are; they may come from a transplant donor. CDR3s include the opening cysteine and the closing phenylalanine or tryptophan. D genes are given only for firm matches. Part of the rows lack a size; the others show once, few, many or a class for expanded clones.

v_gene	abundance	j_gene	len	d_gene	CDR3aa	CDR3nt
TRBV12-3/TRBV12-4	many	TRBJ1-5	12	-	CASSWSGQPQHF	TGTGCCAGCAGTTGGAGCGGTCAGCCCCAGCATTTT
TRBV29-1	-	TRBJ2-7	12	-	CSVRTGRDEQYF	TGCAGCGTTCGAACAGGGAGGGACGAGCAGTACTTC
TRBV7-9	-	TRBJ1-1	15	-	CASSFHSLGGTEAFF	TGTGCCAGCAGCTTCCACTCCCTGGGGGGCACTGAAGCTTTCTTT
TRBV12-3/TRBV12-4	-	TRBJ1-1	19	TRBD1	CASSSRRVTRDSPLAEAFF	TGTGCCAGCAGTTCGCGACGTGTTACCCGGGACAGCCCTCTCGCTGAAGCTTTCTTT
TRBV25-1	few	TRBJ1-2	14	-	CASSESPARGGYTF	TGTGCCAGCAGTGAATCACCAGCGAGGGGTGGCTACACCTTC
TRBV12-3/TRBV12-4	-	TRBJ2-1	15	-	CASSSRTTPSYEQFF	TGTGCCAGCAGTTCCCGGACTACACCCTCGTATGAGCAGTTCTTC
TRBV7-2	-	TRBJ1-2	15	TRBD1	CASSPNDRVGYGYTF	TGTGCCAGCAGCCCAAACGACAGGGTGGGTTATGGCTACACCTTC
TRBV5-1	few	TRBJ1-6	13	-	CASSWSGDSPLHF	TGCGCCAGCAGCTGGTCGGGGGATTCACCCCTCCACTTT
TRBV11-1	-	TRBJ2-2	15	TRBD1	CASSRDRGSTGELFF	TGTGCCAGCTCCCGGGACAGGGGGTCCACCGGGGAGCTGTTTTTT
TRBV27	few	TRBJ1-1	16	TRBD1	CASSSEAGQAYTEAFF	TGTGCCAGCAGTTCTGAAGCCGGACAGGCTTACACTGAAGCTTTCTTT
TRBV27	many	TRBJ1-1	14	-	CASSLYSKNTEAFF	TGTGCCAGCAGTTTATACAGTAAGAACACTGAAGCTTTCTTT
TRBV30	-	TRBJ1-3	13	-	CAWTQGAGNTIYF	TGTGCCTGGACACAGGGAGCTGGAAACACCATATATTTT
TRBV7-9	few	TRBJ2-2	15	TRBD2	CASSGRDYPSGELFF	TGTGCCAGCAGCGGCCGGGACTACCCCTCCGGGGAGCTGTTTTTT
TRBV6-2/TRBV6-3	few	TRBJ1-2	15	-	CASSYRQIQYYGYTF	TGTGCCAGCAGTTACCGGCAGATCCAATACTATGGCTACACCTTC
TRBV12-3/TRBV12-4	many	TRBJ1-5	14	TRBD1	CASSFDRGLQPQHF	TGTGCCAGCAGTTTCGACAGGGGGCTCCAGCCCCAGCATTTT
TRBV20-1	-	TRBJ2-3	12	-	CSASGGTDTQYF	TGCAGTGCTAGCGGTGGCACAGATACGCAGTATTTT
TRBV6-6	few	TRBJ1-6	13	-	CASSVGDSSPLHF	TGTGCCAGCAGTGTCGGAGACAGTTCACCCCTCCACTTT
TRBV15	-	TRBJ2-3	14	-	CATSRDSGPDTQYF	TGTGCCACCAGCAGAGATTCCGGGCCAGATACGCAGTATTTT
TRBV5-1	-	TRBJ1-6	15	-	CASSLIGIYNSPLHF	TGCGCCAGCAGCTTGATCGGGATCTATAATTCACCCCTCCACTTT
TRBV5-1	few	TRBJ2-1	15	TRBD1	CASRATGDSSNEQFF	TGCGCCAGCAGGGCGACAGGGGATTCCTCCAATGAGCAGTTCTTC
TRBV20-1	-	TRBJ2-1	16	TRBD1	CSAGQIRGRSKNEQFF	TGCAGTGCTGGACAAATTAGGGGGCGATCGAAGAATGAGCAGTTCTTC
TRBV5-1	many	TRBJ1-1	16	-	CASSLGVQGMNTEAFF	TGCGCCAGCAGCTTGGGCGTCCAGGGCATGAACACTGAAGCTTTCTTT
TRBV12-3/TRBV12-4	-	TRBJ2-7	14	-	CASRPNRGGDEQYF	TGTGCCAGCAGACCGAACAGGGGGGGAGACGAGCAGTACTTC
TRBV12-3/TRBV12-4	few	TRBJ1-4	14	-	CASSRTSVGEKLFF	TGTGCCAGCAGCCGGACATCGGTTGGCGAAAAACTGTTTTTT
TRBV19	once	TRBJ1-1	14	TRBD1	CASKTGGKVPEDFF	TGTGCCAGTAAGACAGGGGGTAAAGTCCCTGAAGATTTCTTT
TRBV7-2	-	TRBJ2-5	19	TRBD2	CASSLALTSGGLLQETQYF	TGTGCCAGCAGCTTAGCGCTTACTAGCGGGGGCCTATTACAAGAGACCCAGTACTTC
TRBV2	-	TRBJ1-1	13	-	CASGSRAGTEAFF	TGTGCCAGCGGTTCGAGGGCGGGCACTGAAGCTTTCTTT
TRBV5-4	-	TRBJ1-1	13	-	CASSPGPMVEAFF	TGTGCCAGCAGCCCTGGACCCATGGTTGAAGCTTTCTTT
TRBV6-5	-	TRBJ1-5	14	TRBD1	CASSYGTGNQPQHF	TGTGCCAGCAGTTACGGGACAGGTAATCAGCCCCAGCATTTT
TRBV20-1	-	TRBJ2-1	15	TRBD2	CSAKETSGRRNEQFF	TGCAGTGCCAAAGAGACTAGCGGGAGACGCAATGAGCAGTTCTTC
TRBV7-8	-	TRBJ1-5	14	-	CASSLVQASHPQHF	TGTGCCAGCAGCTTAGTGCAGGCCTCGCACCCCCAGCATTTT
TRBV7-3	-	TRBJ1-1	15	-	CASSPGGQWNTEAFF	TGTGCCAGCAGCCCAGGAGGACAGTGGAACACTGAAGCTTTCTTT
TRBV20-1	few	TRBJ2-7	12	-	CSAMFPSDEQYF	TGCAGTGCTATGTTCCCATCGGACGAGCAGTACTTC
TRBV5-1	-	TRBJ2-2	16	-	CASSPKAQVLTGELFF	TGCGCCAGCAGCCCAAAGGCGCAGGTCCTCACCGGGGAGCTGTTTTTT
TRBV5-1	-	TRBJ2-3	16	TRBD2	CASSLGLAGAPDTQYF	TGCGCCAGCAGCTTGGGACTAGCGGGGGCCCCAGATACGCAGTATTTT
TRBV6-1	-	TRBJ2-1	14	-	CASTGIQGWDEQFF	TGTGCCAGCACTGGGATCCAGGGATGGGATGAGCAGTTCTTC
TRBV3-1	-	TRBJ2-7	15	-	CASSQGTGNSYEQYF	TGTGCCAGCAGCCAAGGGACGGGGAACTCCTACGAGCAGTACTTC
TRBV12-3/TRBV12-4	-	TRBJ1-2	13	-	CASSLGGVGGYTF	TGTGCCAGCAGTCTCGGGGGGGTGGGCGGCTACACCTTC
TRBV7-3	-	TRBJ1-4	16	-	CASSPPRRGTNEKLFF	TGTGCCAGCAGCCCCCCGCGTCGGGGGACTAATGAAAAACTGTTTTTT
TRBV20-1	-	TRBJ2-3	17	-	CSARDPGVRGRTDTQYF	TGCAGTGCTAGAGATCCCGGAGTTAGGGGCCGCACAGATACGCAGTATTTT
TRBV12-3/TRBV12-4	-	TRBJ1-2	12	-	CASSPRAGGYTF	TGTGCCAGCAGCCCCAGGGCAGGTGGCTACACCTTC
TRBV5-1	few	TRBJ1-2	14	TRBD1	CASSAGQENYGYTF	TGCGCCAGCAGCGCGGGACAGGAAAACTATGGCTACACCTTC
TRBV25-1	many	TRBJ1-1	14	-	CASSDSTGYTEAFF	TGTGCCAGCAGTGATTCCACAGGGTACACTGAAGCTTTCTTT
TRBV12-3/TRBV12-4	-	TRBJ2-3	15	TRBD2	CASSSMGGYTDTQYF	TGTGCCAGCAGCTCTATGGGGGGGTACACAGATACGCAGTATTTT
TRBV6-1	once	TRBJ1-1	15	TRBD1	CASSDRAGTHTEAFF	TGTGCCAGCAGCGACAGGGCTGGGACCCACACTGAAGCTTTCTTT